This T cell receptor (beta chain) was identified during a study of cytomegalovirus exposure and HLA in healthy donors (dated by TCRdb to 2016 to 2017). Regarding the research as a whole: According to an earlier analysis of a few hundred of the donors, about 179 million T cells yielded some 110 million unique TCR beta sequences and about 300 Gb of sequence data. An early release that covered fewer than 800 HLA-typed donors contained about 300 gigabases of sequencing data and approximately 85 million unique TCR sequences. Among the roughly 400 genotyped donors, around 81% belonged to the genetic ancestry cluster associated with self-reported Caucasian donors. The study aimed to test whether signatures of past pathogen exposure could be identified by cataloging public T cell receptors. The study profiled the T cell repertoires of about 640 subjects by immunosequencing and related them to cytomegalovirus serostatus. Besides the first cohort of 500 to 700 subjects, a separate validation cohort made up of about 120 different subjects was used. High-throughput TCR immunosequencing, statistical association of individual TCRs with disease status, and machine learning were combined to predict cytomegalovirus infection status. To study patterns of TCR occurrence, a later analysis re-analyzed previously published TCR beta repertoires from just over 650 donors and added high-resolution HLA genotyping. Rather than using new phenotypic data, the later analysis identified candidate immune exposures from TCR beta sequences and from how often those sequences occurred across donors. In an earlier analysis of 500 to 650 of the donors, high-throughput TCR beta sequencing was used to judge whether each TCR beta V gene segment behaved as functional or pseudogenic. Donor age, sex, ethnicity and CMV serostatus were compiled alongside the repertoire data. In a later genetic analysis, genome-wide SNP genotypes for 398 of the 666 donors were used, and that subset was treated as a discovery cohort. All discovery cohort repertoires had been generated on a single sequencing platform. HLA typing included class I and class II loci at four-digit resolution. Typing coverage varied by locus: roughly 620-640 donors for A, B, C, DRB1 and DQB1; approximately 500 for DQA1; over 600 for DPA1; roughly 450 for DPB1. Because of strong linkage in the cohort, four to six DR-DQ haplotypes were treated as single units for association and clustering. Among about 360 genotyped donors of the cohort, an average of about 240,000 unique TCR beta nucleotide sequences were sequenced per donor, roughly 18% of them non-productive.

Library preparation was by the immunoSEQ multiplex PCR assay. The multiplex PCR relied on a mix of 60 forward primers for TCR Vbeta segments and 13 reverse primers for TCR Jbeta segments. The CDR3 region of rearranged TCR beta genes was amplified from genomic DNA by a multiplex PCR assay. On the Illumina HiSeq System, the amplified TCR beta libraries were sequenced as 87-base-pair reads. As for the authors' bioinformatics: A later analysis counted tens of millions of unique TCR beta chains across the 690 or so repertoires, and 10 million to 11 million of these chains were shared by at least two donors. Raw reads were error-corrected and collapsed into unique sequences by a nearest-neighbor algorithm in which closely related sequences were merged to remove PCR and sequencing errors. V, D and J gene segments were assigned by aligning CDR3 sequences to IMGT reference sequences. For a sequence to be retained, at least a six-nucleotide match to both a V gene segment and a J gene segment was required. A rearrangement was called productive if the CDR3 had no stop codons and remained in frame with V and J, and every other rearrangement was called non-productive. CDR3 was defined by IMGT convention, running from the second conserved V-encoded cysteine to the conserved J-encoded phenylalanine. The earlier analysis of about 620 of the donors excluded sequences that lacked an unambiguous match to a single V gene segment. In an earlier analysis of approximately 590 of the donors, a V segment was called functional when productive rearrangements were above 56.7%, and segregating when the standard deviation between donors exceeded 5%. A statistical classification framework was built to diagnose cytomegalovirus status from the catalog of TCR beta chain sequences. A later analysis assigned V and J genes by comparing TCR nucleotide sequences with IMGT/GENE-DB human TR gene sequences. The TCRdist pipeline was used in a later analysis to assign CDR3 sequences and most-parsimonious VDJ recombination scenarios. In a later analysis, each TCR beta chain was defined by its CDR3 amino acid sequence together with its V-gene family, and reads without a unique V-gene family were excluded. To address suspected cross-contamination and a sequencing artifact, a later analysis removed 592 highly shared, low-generation-probability nucleotide sequences. In a later analysis, a clonal expansion index was calculated for each public chain from normalized within-repertoire ranks of inferred template counts. In a later analysis, generation probabilities were computed with a VDJ recombination model fitted to out-of-frame rearrangements, and the resulting probabilities were checked against IGoR. In a later analysis, hypergeometric tests were used to score TCR-TCR, TCR-HLA and TCR-CMV co-occurrence, with a repertoire-size bias correction applied to TCR pairs. A later analysis estimated false discovery rates by permuting HLA or CMV assignments 20 times. In a later analysis, co-occurring TCRs were grouped using DBSCAN, with TCRdist sequence similarity added in when clustering inside HLA-allele-positive subsets. Repertoires with fewer than 30,000 or more than 120,000 public chains were left out of co-occurrence clustering, as were a handful of repertoires with anomalous nucleotide sharing. TCRdb provides this immuneACCESS table in a form limited to in-frame rearrangements. Some clones are lacking; in checked studies, under half of them reflect an unresolved V gene, and why the rest are absent is not known. V, J and clone size were drawn from that table, and D and trimming were deduced from the DNA. Recorded for this sample are about 200,000 clones; around 85% of them occurred a single time. Clones ranked in the top ten supply 1.7% of the sample.

Regarding this clone: Its antigen is not yet known. Base qualities were left out, and no much larger clone turns up one base away.

The full study reports these points: In an earlier analysis of 587 of the donors, most TCR beta V segments appeared in productive rearrangements about 87% or about 30% of the time, broadly matching IMGT annotations. Because counts were too low, some 17 rarely observed V segments, including chromosome 9 orphons, were left out of the earlier analysis of roughly 600 of the donors. Strong co-occurrence of HLA alleles, especially DR and DQ, made assigning TCR associations to individual alleles difficult. According to a later analysis, parvovirus B19, influenza, CMV and Epstein-Barr virus appeared linked to several top co-occurrence clusters. The cohort was sequenced for TCR beta chains only, and without alpha or paired-chain data the features that could be detected were limited. A later genetic analysis reported fewer N-insertions in productive TCRs among donors in an Asian-associated ancestry cluster than the roughly 720-donor mean. Because HLA typing was missing for some donors at each locus, association tests included only the typed subset. At a false discovery rate of 0.05, a later analysis linked 15,000 to 20,000 TCR beta sequences to specific HLA alleles. Immune exposure information for the cohort was limited to CMV serostatus. Across donors, most TCR sequences were observed very rarely, whereas some public TCRs were present in many individuals. The study listed 170 or so TCR beta chains as associated with cytomegalovirus. According to the authors, the approach could potentially be generalized to other disease states and immunological phenotypes. In a later analysis, most CMV-associated TCR beta chains were found to appear HLA-restricted, with HLA associations seemingly driven largely by CMV exposure. V-gene and J-gene trimming of TCR beta chains was associated with a missense DCLRE1C variant in a later genetic analysis, and the association was replicated in an independent cohort. The 87-base-pair reads could not distinguish some IMGT-functional V segments, including TRBV6-2 and TRBV6-3, so those segments were excluded. A cluster of highly shared sequence variants was judged likely to be a technical artifact of the sequencing pipeline. In vitro tests confirmed that a few of the cytomegalovirus-associated TCR beta chains recognize cytomegalovirus antigens. In a later analysis, HLA-associated TCR beta chains were found to be more clonally expanded and to have lower generation probabilities than equally common non-associated chains. A later analysis found that TCR association rates varied across HLA loci, with DRB1 alleles showing the most associated TCRs and HLA-C alleles the fewest. The classifier was reported to diagnose cytomegalovirus status with high specificity and sensitivity in both the original and validation cohorts. Correlated functional status among segregating V segments might reflect linkage disequilibrium, but an unknown experimental factor could not be ruled out. A further reported finding was that TCR beta sequences accurately predicted the HLA-A and HLA-B alleles for most subjects in the first cohort. Sequencing depth was assumed to be roughly uniform across donors in the presence/absence analyses, though that assumption may not hold.

The CDR3 numbers 18 residues from cysteine through phenylalanine. Only CDR3 DNA is held: 54 bases, read in frame from base 1. V is clipped by 2 bases and J by 0 bases, and the sequence between their germline boundaries is 20 bases long. Looking up the germline V gene (reference sequence) yields CDR1 SEHNR and CDR2 FQNEAQ. The cohort comprised several hundred healthy bone marrow donors. All cohort members were sampled while nominally healthy, although unrecorded immune exposures were likely present. The donor tested CMV seronegative and was one of the 352 seronegative cohort members. A peripheral blood sample was provided by each donor, and peripheral blood mononuclear cells were used for TCR beta sequencing. Genomic DNA extraction from the blood cell samples was performed with the Qiagen DNeasy Blood Extraction Kit.

The receptor was isolated from a man aged 45 to 65 in good health and CMV-seronegative. The V gene is TRBV7-9 and the J gene is TRBJ2-7; the D gene lacks a confident call. Sequenced sample: PBMCs. CDR3 protein: CASSLSYGLVLSSYEQYF. The nucleotides read TGTGCCAGCAGCTTATCTTATGGTTTAGTCCTTAGCTCCTACGAGCAGTACTTC.